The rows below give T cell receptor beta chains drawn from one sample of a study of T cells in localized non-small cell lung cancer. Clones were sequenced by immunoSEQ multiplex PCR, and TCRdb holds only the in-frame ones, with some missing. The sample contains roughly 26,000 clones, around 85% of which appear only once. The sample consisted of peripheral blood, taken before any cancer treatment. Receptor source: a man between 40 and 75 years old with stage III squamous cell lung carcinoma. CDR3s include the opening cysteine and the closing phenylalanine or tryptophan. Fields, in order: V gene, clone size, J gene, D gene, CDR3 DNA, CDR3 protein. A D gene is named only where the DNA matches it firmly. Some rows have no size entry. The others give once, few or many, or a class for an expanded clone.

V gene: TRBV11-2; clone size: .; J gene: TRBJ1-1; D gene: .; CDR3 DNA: TGTGCCAGCAGCCCCCCAACGGGACACCAGGACACTGAAGCTTTCTTT; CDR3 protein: CASSPPTGHQDTEAFF
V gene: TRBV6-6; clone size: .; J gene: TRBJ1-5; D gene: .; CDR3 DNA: TGTGCCAGCAGTCAACTTCCAGATCAGCCCCAGCATTTT; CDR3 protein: CASSQLPDQPQHF
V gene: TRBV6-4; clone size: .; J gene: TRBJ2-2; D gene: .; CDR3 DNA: TGTGCCAGCAGTGTTCGAGGGGGAGACACCGGGGAGCTGTTTTTT; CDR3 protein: CASSVRGGDTGELFF
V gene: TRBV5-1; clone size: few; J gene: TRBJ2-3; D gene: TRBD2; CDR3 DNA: TGCGCCAGCAGCTTGGCTAGCGGGGGCACAGATACGCAGTATTTT; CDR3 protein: CASSLASGGTDTQYF
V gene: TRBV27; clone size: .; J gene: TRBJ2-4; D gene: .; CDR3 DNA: TGTGCCAGCAGTGCATGGTTGGAGAACATTCAGTACTTC; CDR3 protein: CASSAWLENIQYF
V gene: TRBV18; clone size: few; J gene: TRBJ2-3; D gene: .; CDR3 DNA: TGTGCCAGCTCGCGAGGGGTAAGCACAGATACGCAGTATTTT; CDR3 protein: CASSRGVSTDTQYF
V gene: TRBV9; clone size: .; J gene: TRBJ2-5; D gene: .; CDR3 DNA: TGTGCCAGCAGCTCCGGGACGACCCAAGAGACCCAGTACTTC; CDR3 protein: CASSSGTTQETQYF
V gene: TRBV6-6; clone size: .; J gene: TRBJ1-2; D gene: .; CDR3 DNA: TGTGCCAGCAGTTCCCAGACGGGGGTGGATGGCTACACCTTC; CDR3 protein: CASSSQTGVDGYTF
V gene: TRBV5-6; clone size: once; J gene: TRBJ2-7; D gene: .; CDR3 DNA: TGTGCCAGCAGCTTGGTACAAAGCCTCTACGAGCAGTACTTC; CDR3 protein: CASSLVQSLYEQYF
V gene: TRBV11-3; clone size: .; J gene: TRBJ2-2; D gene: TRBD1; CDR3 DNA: TGTGCCAGCAGCCCTACTGGACAGGGGCTGGGCACCGGGGAGCTGTTTTTT; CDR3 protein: CASSPTGQGLGTGELFF